What follows is one TCR beta chain and its context. It lacks a known antigen. The sample holds no much larger clone one base away, and base qualities are not on file. This sample was taken from a study of shared clonotypes between healthy human individuals (dated by TCRdb to about 2020). The study in broad terms: A few men and a couple of women, aged 18 to 49 years, made up the cohort. Per donor, three plates each were used for CD4 naive and CD4 memory, two for CD8 naive, and one for CD8 memory. To estimate repertoire size and how much clonotype sharing occurs between individuals, the study deeply sequenced the blood TCR repertoires of five healthy adults. To increase sequencing depth and limit assay-specific biases, different laboratories used diverse techniques to prepare libraries and sequence TCR repertoires. Between about 0.9 and 8.9 billion PBMCs per donor were obtained by leukapheresis.

Using the deep immunoSEQ assay, multiplex PCR amplified TCR CDR3 regions from genomic DNA. Extracted genomic DNA from each cell subset was distributed evenly across all wells of several immunoSEQ 96-well plates, and each plate was treated as a replicate. For sorted subsets, each replicate PCR was loaded with roughly 190 ng genomic DNA, equivalent to some 27,000 T cell genomes. The purified libraries were quantified using a Qubit 3.0 fluorometer, sized with a Bioanalyzer 2100, and then quantified again using the KAPA Library Quantification kit. Every immunoSEQ 96-well plate was sequenced on a dedicated single-read 150-cycle Illumina NextSeq 550 flow cell. Processing in the source paper ran as follows. Because the immunoSEQ output held only junctional sequences and lacked quality scores, the filtering could not match the filtering applied to full-length reads. To assign V/J genes and CDR3, sequences were annotated against IMGT germline references using PyIR, a Python wrapper for IgBLAST v1.9. Reads were filtered out if the reads had weak V/J assignments (E-value above 1e-6), no CDR3, stop codons, out-of-frame junctions, or ambiguous translated residues. V3J clonotypes were defined as sequences sharing an identical inferred V gene, J gene, and CDR3 amino acid sequence. Percentage overlap between repertoires was calculated by dividing the number of shared unique clonotypes by the size of the smaller repertoire. Richness of each repertoire was evaluated using RTK rarefaction, the Chao1 estimator, and Recon v2.1 estimates of unobserved clonotypes. Generation probabilities were computed with OLGA for all TCRbeta clonotypes obtained by the gDNA method from several donors. What TCRdb holds here is the immuneACCESS table cut down to in-frame rearrangements. Part of the clones is not present; checked against another copy, under half of the missing clones reflect an unresolved V gene, and the others are unexplained. That table is the source of V, J and clone size, and D and trimming were worked out from the DNA. The sample yields some 2,500,000 clones; approximately 94% were counted once. The top ten constitute approximately 0.36% of the sample.

The study at large found these results: Compared with non-shared clonotypes, the clonotypes found in all four sorted-subset donors had higher generation probabilities. Because the study included a small number of donors, the genetic and exposure-history diversity represented was limited. Sampling was restricted to blood, and TCR repertoires in tissues likely differ from the TCR repertoires found in blood. Pairwise subsampling indicated that sequencing depth was expected to affect the degree of clonotype sharing among donors. Naive subsets generally had larger estimated clonotype richness than memory subsets. About 5% of naive CD4, roughly 3.6% of naive CD8, 2.3% of memory CD4, and 0.35% to 0.5% of memory CD8 clonotypes were shared across several donors. Even with the large sequencing depth, rarefaction of the sorted-subset datasets indicated that sequencing was incomplete.

Healthy HIV-negative adults with no recently reported acute infections or vaccinations were included as donors. Only Caucasian adults living in Nashville, Tennessee, USA were represented among the donors. CD4+ T cells were enriched by magnetic negative selection; naive cells were then positively selected on CD45RA, and the negative fraction formed the memory subset. Blood was obtained by leukapheresis, after which PBMCs were separated by Ficoll-Histopaque density gradient centrifugation and cryopreserved in liquid nitrogen vapor phase. Analytical flow cytometry was used to check the purity and quantity of each magnetically sorted T cell population. Genomic DNA was isolated from each sorted fraction and quantified by UV absorbance on a Nanodrop 2000c. The receptor was derived from a man between 18 and 35 years old in good health. Some clones in this sample may be carry-over from other donors' samples. The sample taken for sequencing was naive CD4+ T cells from PBMCs. The cell subset or site label for this specimen denotes: CD45RA+ positively selected.

The nucleotides read TGTGCCAGCAGTTACTTAAGGGCTGGGATACCTTATGGCTACACCTTC. This gives the protein CASSYLRAGIPYGYTF. The sequence links TRBV6-5 to TRBJ1-2, with an unclear D gene assignment. From a lookup of the germline V gene, CDR1 and CDR2 are MNHEY and SVGAGI. Taken from cysteine to phenylalanine, the CDR3 has 16 residues. The retained sequence is limited to the CDR3, 48 bases, with the frame set at the first base. The germline ends are 17 bases apart after V is trimmed by 1 base and J by 5 bases.